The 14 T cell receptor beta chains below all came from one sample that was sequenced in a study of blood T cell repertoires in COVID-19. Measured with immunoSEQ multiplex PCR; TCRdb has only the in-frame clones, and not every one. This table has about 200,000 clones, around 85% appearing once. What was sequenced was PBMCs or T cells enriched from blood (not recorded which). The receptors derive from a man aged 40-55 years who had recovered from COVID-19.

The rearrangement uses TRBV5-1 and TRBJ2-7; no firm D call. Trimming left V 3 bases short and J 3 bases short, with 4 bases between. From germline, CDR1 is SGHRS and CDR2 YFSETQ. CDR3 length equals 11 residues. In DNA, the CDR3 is TGCGCCAGCAGCTCCAACTACGAGCAGTACTTC. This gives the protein CASSSNYEQYF.

CDR3 sequence reads: CASSARLASSTDTQYF. As DNA, the CDR3 is TGTGCCAGTAGTGCCCGACTAGCGTCTAGCACAGATACGCAGTATTTT. The chain links TRBV19 to TRBJ2-3, with 8 bases fitting TRBD2. Germline assignment: CDR1 LNHDA and CDR2 SQIVND (reference sequence). The CDR3 has 16 amino acids. V shed 5 bases, J shed 0 bases, and the junction held 7 bases outside the gene matches.

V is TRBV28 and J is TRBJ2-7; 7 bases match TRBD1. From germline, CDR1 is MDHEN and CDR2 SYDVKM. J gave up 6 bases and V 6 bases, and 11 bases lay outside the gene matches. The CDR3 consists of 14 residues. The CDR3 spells CASRGGTVRGEQYF. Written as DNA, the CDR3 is TGTGCCAGCAGGGGTGGGACAGTTCGCGGCGAGCAGTACTTC. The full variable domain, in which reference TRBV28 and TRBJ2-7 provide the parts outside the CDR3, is DVKVTQSSRYLVKRTGEKVFLECVQDMDHENMFWYRQDPGLGLRLIYFSYDVKMKEKGDIPEGYSVSREKKERFSLILESASTNQTSMYLCASRGGTVRGEQYFGPGTRLTVT.

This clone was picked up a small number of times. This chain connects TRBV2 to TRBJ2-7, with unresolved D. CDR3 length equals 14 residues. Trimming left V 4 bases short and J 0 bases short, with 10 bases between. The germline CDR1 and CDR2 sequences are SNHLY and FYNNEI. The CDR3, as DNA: TGTGCCAGCAGTGGACTGGTGAGCTCCTACGAGCAGTACTTC. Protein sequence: CASSGLVSSYEQYF.

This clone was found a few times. CDR3 sequence: CASSLKLTGFSGNTIYF. CDR3 sequence (DNA): TGTGCCAGCAGCTTAAAACTTACAGGGTTCTCTGGAAACACCATATATTTT. V usage is TRBV11-3 and J usage is TRBJ1-3, with a possible D match to TRBD1 (6 bases). Trimming took off 2 bases at V and 0 bases at J, with 14 bases between the two ends. The germline V gene has CDR1 SGHNT and CDR2 YENEEA. The CDR3 consists of 17 residues.

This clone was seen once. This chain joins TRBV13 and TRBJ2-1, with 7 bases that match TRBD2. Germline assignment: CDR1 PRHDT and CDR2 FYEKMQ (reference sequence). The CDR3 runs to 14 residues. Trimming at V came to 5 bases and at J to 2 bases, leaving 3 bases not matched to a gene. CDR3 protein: CASSGSGPYNEQFF. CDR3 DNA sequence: TGTGCCAGCAGCGGTAGCGGGCCCTACAATGAGCAGTTCTTC.

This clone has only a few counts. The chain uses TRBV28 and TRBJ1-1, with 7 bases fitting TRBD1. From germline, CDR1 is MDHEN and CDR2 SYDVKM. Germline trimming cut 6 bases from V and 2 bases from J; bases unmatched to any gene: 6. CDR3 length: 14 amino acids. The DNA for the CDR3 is TGTGCCAGCAGAAGCGGACAGGACAACACTGAAGCTTTCTTT. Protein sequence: CASRSGQDNTEAFF.

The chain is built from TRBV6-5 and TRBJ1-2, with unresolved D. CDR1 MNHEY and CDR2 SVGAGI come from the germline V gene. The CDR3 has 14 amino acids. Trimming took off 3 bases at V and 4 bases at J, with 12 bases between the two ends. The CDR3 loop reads CASSYAGSVYGYTF. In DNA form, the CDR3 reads TGTGCCAGCAGTTATGCGGGGTCGGTCTATGGCTACACCTTC.

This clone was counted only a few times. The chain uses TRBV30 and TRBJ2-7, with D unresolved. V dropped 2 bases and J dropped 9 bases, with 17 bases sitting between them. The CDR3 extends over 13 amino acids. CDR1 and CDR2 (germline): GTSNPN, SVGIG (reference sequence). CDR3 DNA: TGTGCCTGGAGTAAGTCTCTCCTACGAGTGCAGTACTTC. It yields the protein CAWSKSLLRVQYF.

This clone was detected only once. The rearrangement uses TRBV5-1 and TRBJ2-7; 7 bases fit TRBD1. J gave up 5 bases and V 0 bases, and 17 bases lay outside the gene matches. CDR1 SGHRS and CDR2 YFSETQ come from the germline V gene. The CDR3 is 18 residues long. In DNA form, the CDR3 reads TGCGCCAGCAGCTTGGGAAGGTTGCAGGGGGTAGCTACGCACGAGCAGTACTTC. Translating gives CASSLGRLQGVATHEQYF.

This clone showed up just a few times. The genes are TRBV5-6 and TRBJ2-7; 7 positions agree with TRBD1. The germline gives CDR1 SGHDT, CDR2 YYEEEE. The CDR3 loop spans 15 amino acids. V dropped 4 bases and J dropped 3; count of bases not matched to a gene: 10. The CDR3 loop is CASSGYTTGDYEQYF. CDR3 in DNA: TGTGCCAGCAGCGGGTATACTACAGGGGACTACGAGCAGTACTTC. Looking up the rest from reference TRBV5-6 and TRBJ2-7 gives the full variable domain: DAGVTQSPTHLIKTRGQQVTLRCSPKSGHDTVSWYQQALGQGPQFIFQYYEEEERQRGNFPDRFSGHQFPNYSSELNVNALLLGDSALYLCASSGYTTGDYEQYFGPGTRLTVT.

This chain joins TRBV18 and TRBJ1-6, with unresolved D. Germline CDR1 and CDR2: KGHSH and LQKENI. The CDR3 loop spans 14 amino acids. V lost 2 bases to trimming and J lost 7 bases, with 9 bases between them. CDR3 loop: CASSPSKINSPLHF. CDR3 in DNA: TGTGCCAGCTCACCATCTAAAATCAATTCACCCCTCCACTTT.

The CDR3, as DNA: TGTGCCAGCAATCAGGCAGGGGTCACCTACGAGCAGTACTTC. The encoded protein is CASNQAGVTYEQYF. V gene TRBV6-5 combines with J gene TRBJ2-7; perhaps TRBD1 as D (6 bases). Germline V gene sequence: CDR1 MNHEY, CDR2 SVGAGI. V shed 7 bases and J shed 2 bases, with 15 bases lying between them. The CDR3 is made up of 14 amino acids.

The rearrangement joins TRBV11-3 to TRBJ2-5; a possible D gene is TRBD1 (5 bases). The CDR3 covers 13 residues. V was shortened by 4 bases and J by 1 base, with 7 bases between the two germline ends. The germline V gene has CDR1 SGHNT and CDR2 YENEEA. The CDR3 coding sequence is TGTGCCAGCAGCTCGACAGTCCAAGAGACCCAGTACTTC. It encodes CASSSTVQETQYF.